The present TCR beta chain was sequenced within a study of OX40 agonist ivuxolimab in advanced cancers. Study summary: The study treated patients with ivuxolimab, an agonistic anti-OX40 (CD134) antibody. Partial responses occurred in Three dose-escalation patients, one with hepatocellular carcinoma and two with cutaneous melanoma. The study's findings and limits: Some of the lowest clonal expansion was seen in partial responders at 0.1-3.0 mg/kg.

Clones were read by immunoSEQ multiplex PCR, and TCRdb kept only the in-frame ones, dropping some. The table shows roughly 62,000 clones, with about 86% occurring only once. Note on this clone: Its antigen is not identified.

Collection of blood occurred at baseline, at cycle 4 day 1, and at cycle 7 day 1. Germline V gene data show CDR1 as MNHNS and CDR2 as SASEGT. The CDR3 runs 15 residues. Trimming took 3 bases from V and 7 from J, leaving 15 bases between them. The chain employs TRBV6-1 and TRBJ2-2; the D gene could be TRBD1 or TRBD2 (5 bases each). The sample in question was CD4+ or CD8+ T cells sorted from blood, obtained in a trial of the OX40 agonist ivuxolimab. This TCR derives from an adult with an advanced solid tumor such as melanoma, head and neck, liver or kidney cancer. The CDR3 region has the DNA TGTGCCAGCAGTGAGGCCCCGGGGCTGGGCGGGGAGCTGTTTTTT. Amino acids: CASSEAPGLGGELFF.